These 22 T cell receptor beta chains originate from one sample sequenced in a study of memory CD4+ T cells and cytomegalovirus serostatus. Produced via immunoSEQ multiplex PCR; TCRdb's table is partial and in-frame only. The sample yields under 55,000 clones, around 80% seen once. Single viable CD3+CD4+CD8-CD45RO+ cells were sorted as the memory CD4+ T cells. The sequencing input was memory CD4+ T cells from blood. These receptors all stem from an adult in good health and CMV-seropositive.

DNA for the CDR3: TGTGCCAGCAGCGGAGAGGGCGTCGGGACTGAAGCTTTCTTT. Translated, it gives CASSGEGVGTEAFF. The chain has TRBV2 and TRBJ1-1, with D unresolved. CDR1 and CDR2 (germline): SNHLY, FYNNEI. Trimming pared 6 bases from V and 5 bases from J, leaving 16 bases between. This CDR3 contains 14 residues.

This chain connects TRBV7-9 to TRBJ2-2, with D possibly being TRBD1 (5 bases). Looked up from germline, CDR1 is SEHNR and CDR2 is FQNEAQ (reference sequence). The CDR3 runs to 16 residues. Trimming shortened V by 5 bases and J by 7 bases, and 20 bases separated the two germline ends. CDR3 residues: CASSPTGRGRIGELFF. CDR3 nucleotides: TGTGCCAGCAGCCCTACCGGTAGGGGAAGGATCGGGGAGCTGTTTTTT.

The chain combines TRBV20-1 with TRBJ2-5; D remains unclear. Trimming shortened V by 6 bases and J by 2 bases, and 7 bases separated the two germline ends. This CDR3 has 11 residues. Germline lookup yields CDR1 DFQATT and CDR2 SNEGSKA (reference sequence). The CDR3 DNA reads TGCAGTGCCGAGTATCAAGAGACCCAGTACTTC. Protein product: CSAEYQETQYF.

The V gene is TRBV7-6, the J gene TRBJ2-7; 8 nucleotides line up with TRBD1. The ends lost 4 bases at V and 5 bases at J; junction bases unmatched: 1. The CDR3 extends over 12 amino acids. CDR1 is SGHVS, CDR2 FNYEAQ, per germline. For the CDR3, the DNA is TGTGCCAGCAGCTGGACAGGGAACGAGCAGTACTTC. This gives the protein CASSWTGNEQYF.

This clone was picked up a small number of times. V is TRBV4-3 and J is TRBJ1-3, with a possible D match to TRBD1 (5 bases). The CDR3 totals 16 residues. The ends were cut back, 1 base at V and 1 base at J, with 11 bases in the middle. CDR1 LGHNA and CDR2 YSLEER come from the germline V gene. Here the CDR3 reads CASSQGGPRSGNTIYF. CDR3 in DNA: TGCGCCAGCAGCCAAGGGGGACCGAGATCTGGAAACACCATATATTTT.

This clone was counted only a few times. The gene calls are TRBV19 and TRBJ1-5, with 8 bases lining up with TRBD1. Germline CDR1 and CDR2: LNHDA and SQIVND (reference sequence). V was clipped by 10 bases and J by 6 bases; unmatched bases: 11. The CDR3 has 14 residues. CDR3 DNA: TGTGCCACCAAACTGGACAGGGCGCCTCAGCCCCAGCATTTT. Its protein is CATKLDRAPQPQHF.

This sequence joins TRBV6-1 and TRBJ2-5, with D hard to call. Germline lookup yields CDR1 MNHNS and CDR2 SASEGT. The CDR3 consists of 10 residues. Trimming shortened V by 4 bases and J by 4 bases, and 1 base separated the two germline ends. The CDR3 protein is CASSVETQYF. The CDR3 DNA sequence: TGTGCCAGCAGTGTAGAGACCCAGTACTTC.

J is TRBJ1-6 and V is TRBV7-2; weak D call: TRBD1 (5 bases). Looked up from germline, CDR1 is SGHTA and CDR2 is FQGNSA. The CDR3 sequence is 15 residues long. V shed 1 base and J shed 6 bases, with 10 bases lying between them. In nucleotides, the CDR3 is TGTGCCAGCAGCTTAGGAACAGGAATTAATTCACCCCTCCACTTT. This encodes CASSLGTGINSPLHF.

J is TRBJ1-1 and V is TRBV6-5; D gene ambiguous. The CDR3 consists of 13 residues. Per the germline V gene, CDR1 is MNHEY and CDR2 is SVGAGI. The ends were cut back, 10 bases at V and 1 base at J, with 13 bases in the middle. CDR3 sequence (DNA): TGTGCCACCTTCCCATTCGGGAACACTGAAGCTTTCTTT. Protein: CATFPFGNTEAFF.

In its sample, this clone was seen once. J is TRBJ1-2 and V is TRBV2, with 10 positions matching TRBD1. CDR3 length: 15 residues. J was trimmed by 4 bases and V by 4 bases; bases with no gene match: 6. Germline-derived CDR1 and CDR2 are SNHLY and FYNNEI. The chain's CDR3 is CASSAGTGALYGYTF. The CDR3 region has the DNA TGTGCCAGCAGTGCCGGGACAGGGGCCCTCTATGGCTACACCTTC.

The rearrangement links TRBV6-1 to TRBJ1-1; D gene ambiguous. The V end was cut by 6 bases, the J end by 1 base, with 9 bases between. This CDR3 spans 13 amino acids. The germline V gene has CDR1 MNHNS and CDR2 SASEGT. CDR3 DNA sequence: TGTGCCAGCAGCCAGTGGGGGAACACTGAAGCTTTCTTT. It is translated as CASSQWGNTEAFF.

The chain is built from TRBV9 and TRBJ2-3; TRBD2 matches at 9 bases. The germline V gene has CDR1 SGDLS and CDR2 YYNGEE. The ends lost 3 bases at V and 0 bases at J; junction bases unmatched: 8. The CDR3 covers 17 residues. The chain's CDR3 is CASSALASGTSTDTQYF. In DNA, the CDR3 is TGTGCCAGCAGCGCCTTAGCTAGCGGGACCAGCACAGATACGCAGTATTTT.

This CDR3 is CASSGPGTGFGETQYF. The CDR3 DNA sequence: TGTGCCAGCAGTGGACCCGGGACAGGGTTCGGAGAGACCCAGTACTTC. This chain connects TRBV28 to TRBJ2-5; 9 bases map to TRBD1. The CDR3 is 16 residues long. Per the germline V gene, CDR1 is MDHEN and CDR2 is SYDVKM. Unmatched junction bases numbered 11, after V lost 5 bases and J lost 4 bases.

The chain employs TRBV13 and TRBJ2-5, with 8 bases that match TRBD1. The CDR3 is 16 residues long. CDR1 PRHDT and CDR2 FYEKMQ come from the germline V gene (reference sequence). The trim removed 4 bases at V and 0 bases at J, leaving 7 bases unmatched. DNA of the CDR3: TGTGCCAGCAGCTCCAGGACAGGGCGGTACCAAGAGACCCAGTACTTC. Translation: CASSSRTGRYQETQYF.

The count of this clone is one. The chain has TRBV18 and TRBJ2-5; D ambiguous. V dropped 2 bases and J dropped 5 bases, with 9 bases sitting between them. The germline gives CDR1 KGHSH, CDR2 LQKENI. The CDR3 has 13 amino acids. CDR3 sequence: CASSPGFSETQYF. The CDR3 DNA follows: TGTGCCAGCTCACCAGGATTTAGTGAGACCCAGTACTTC.

In its sample, this clone was seen a few times. V gene TRBV2 combines with J gene TRBJ1-1; no clear D gene. The length of the CDR3 is 11 residues. V was shortened by 4 bases and J by 7 bases, with 7 bases between the two germline ends. Germline V gene data show CDR1 as SNHLY and CDR2 as FYNNEI. CDR3 protein: CASSVTYEAFF. CDR3 DNA sequence: TGTGCCAGCAGTGTAACTTATGAAGCTTTCTTT.

The rearrangement uses TRBV6-1 and TRBJ1-6; no clear D gene. Germline values: CDR1 MNHNS, CDR2 SASEGT. V gave up 2 bases and J gave up 14 bases, with 25 bases separating them. The CDR3 is made up of 17 amino acids. CDR3 region: CASSEKAGGPVGSALHF. The CDR3 bases are TGTGCCAGCAGTGAAAAGGCGGGAGGTCCGGTTGGGTCGGCCCTCCACTTT.

The chain joins TRBV30 to TRBJ2-7; D is undetermined. From germline, CDR1 is GTSNPN and CDR2 SVGIG (reference sequence). Deletions cut 8 bases from V and 0 bases from J, with 14 bases between. The CDR3 has 13 residues. The CDR3 here is CALTSPSSYEQYF. The CDR3 DNA is TGTGCCCTTACATCTCCAAGCTCCTACGAGCAGTACTTC.

In this sample, this clone turned up once. The chain employs TRBV5-8 and TRBJ1-2; D is uncertain. The length of the CDR3 is 12 residues. Germline CDR1 is SGHTS and CDR2 is YDEGEE. V gave up 4 bases and J gave up 2 bases, with 6 bases separating them. For the CDR3, the DNA is TGTGCCAGCAGCCGGGCGAACTATGGCTACACCTTC. Its translation is CASSRANYGYTF.

This clone was found a few times. The rearrangement uses TRBV2 and TRBJ2-7; the D call may be TRBD1 or TRBD2 (5 bases each). CDR3 size: 13 residues. V was cut by 3 bases and J by 5 bases, with 11 bases left in between. The germline V gene has CDR1 SNHLY and CDR2 FYNNEI. The CDR3 DNA follows: TGTGCCAGCAGTGAGTCCAGGGAGCACGAGCAGTACTTC. It translates to CASSESREHEQYF.

The chain employs TRBV6-1 and TRBJ2-7; TRBD1 matches at 11 bases. Unmatched junction bases numbered 3, after V lost 11 bases and J lost 3 bases. Germline CDR1 and CDR2: MNHNS and SASEGT. The CDR3 has 12 amino acids. CDR3 in amino acids: CAAGTGGYEQYF. The CDR3 region has the DNA TGTGCCGCCGGGACAGGGGGCTACGAGCAGTACTTC.

This clone was recorded only once. The chain joins TRBV7-9 to TRBJ1-4, with TRBD1 as a possible D gene (5 bases). The V end lost 5 bases, the J end lost 5 bases, and 15 bases lay between the germline ends. Germline CDR1 reads SEHNR; CDR2 reads FQNEAQ (reference sequence). This CDR3 comprises 15 residues. CDR3 DNA: TGTGCCAGCAGCGATCCGGGGGAGGCAAATGAAAAACTGTTTTTT. Translated, it gives CASSDPGEANEKLFF.